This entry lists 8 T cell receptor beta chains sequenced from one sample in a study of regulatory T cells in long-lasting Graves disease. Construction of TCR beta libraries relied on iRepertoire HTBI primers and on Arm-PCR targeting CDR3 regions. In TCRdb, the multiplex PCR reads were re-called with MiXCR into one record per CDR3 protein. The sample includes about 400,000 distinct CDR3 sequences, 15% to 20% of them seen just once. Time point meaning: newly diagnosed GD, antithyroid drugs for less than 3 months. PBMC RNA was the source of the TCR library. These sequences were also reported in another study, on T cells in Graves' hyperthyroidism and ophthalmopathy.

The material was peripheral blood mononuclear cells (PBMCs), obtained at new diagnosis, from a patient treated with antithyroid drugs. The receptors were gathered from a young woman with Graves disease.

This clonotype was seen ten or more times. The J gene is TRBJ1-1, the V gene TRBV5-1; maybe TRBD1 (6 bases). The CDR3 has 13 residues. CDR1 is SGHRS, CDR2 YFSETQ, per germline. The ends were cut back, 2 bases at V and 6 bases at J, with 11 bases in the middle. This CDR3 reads CASSFSGASEAFF. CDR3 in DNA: TGCGCCAGCAGCTTCTCAGGGGCCTCTGAAGCTTTCTTT.

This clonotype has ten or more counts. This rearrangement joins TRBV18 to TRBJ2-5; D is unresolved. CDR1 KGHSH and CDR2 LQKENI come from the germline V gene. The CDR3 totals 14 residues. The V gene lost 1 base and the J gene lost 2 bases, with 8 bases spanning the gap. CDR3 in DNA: TGTGCCAGCTCACCACAGGCTTCTCAAGAGACCCAGTACTTC. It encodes CASSPQASQETQYF. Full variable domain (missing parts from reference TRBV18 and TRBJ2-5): NAGVMQNPRHLVRRRGQEARLRCSPMKGHSHVYWYRQLPEEGLKFMVYLQKENIIDESGMPKERFSAEFPKEGPSILRIQQVVRGDSAAYFCASSPQASQETQYFGPGTRLLVL.

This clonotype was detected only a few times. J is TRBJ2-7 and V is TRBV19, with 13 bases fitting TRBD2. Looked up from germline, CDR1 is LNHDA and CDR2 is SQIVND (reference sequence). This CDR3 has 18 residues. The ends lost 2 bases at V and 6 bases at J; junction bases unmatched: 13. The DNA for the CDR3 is TGTGCCAGTAGTATACAGGGGGCGCGGACTAGCGGGAGACTCGAGCAGTACTTC. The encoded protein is CASSIQGARTSGRLEQYF.

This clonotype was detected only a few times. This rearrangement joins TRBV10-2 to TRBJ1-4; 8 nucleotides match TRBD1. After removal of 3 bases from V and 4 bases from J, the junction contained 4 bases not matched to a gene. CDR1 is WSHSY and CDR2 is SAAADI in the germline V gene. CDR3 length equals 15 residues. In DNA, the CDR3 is TGCGCCAGCAGTGATCGAGGACAGGGTAATGAAAAACTGTTTTTT. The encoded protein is CASSDRGQGNEKLFF.

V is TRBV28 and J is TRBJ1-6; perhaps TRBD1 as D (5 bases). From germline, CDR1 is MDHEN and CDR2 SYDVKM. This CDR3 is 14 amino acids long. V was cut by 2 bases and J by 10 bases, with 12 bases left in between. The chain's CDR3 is CASSLVPGSSPLHF. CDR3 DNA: TGTGCCAGCAGTTTAGTGCCAGGGTCCTCACCCCTCCACTTT.

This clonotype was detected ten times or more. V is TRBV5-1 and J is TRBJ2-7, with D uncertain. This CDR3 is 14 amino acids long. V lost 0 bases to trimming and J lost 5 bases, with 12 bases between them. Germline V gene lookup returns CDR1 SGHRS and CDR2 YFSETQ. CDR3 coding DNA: TGCGCCAGCAGCTTGGGTCCGGATGAGCACGAGCAGTACTTC. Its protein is CASSLGPDEHEQYF.

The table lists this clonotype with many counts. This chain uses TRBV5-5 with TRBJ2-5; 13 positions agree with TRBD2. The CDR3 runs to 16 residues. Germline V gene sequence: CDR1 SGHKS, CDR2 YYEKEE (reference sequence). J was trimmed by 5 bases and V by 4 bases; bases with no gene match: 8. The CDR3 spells CASSPTGLAGTETQYF. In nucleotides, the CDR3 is TGTGCCAGCAGCCCAACGGGACTAGCGGGAACGGAGACCCAGTACTTC.

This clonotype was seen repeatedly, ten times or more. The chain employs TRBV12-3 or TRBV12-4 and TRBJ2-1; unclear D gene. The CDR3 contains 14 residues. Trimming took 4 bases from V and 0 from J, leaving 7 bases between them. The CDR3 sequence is CASSSLGSYNEQFF. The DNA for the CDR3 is TGTGCCAGCAGTTCTCTTGGCTCCTACAATGAGCAGTTCTTC.